The 19 T cell receptor beta chains below were found in one sample sequenced in a study of blood T cells in healthy people across ages. Then a second PCR, running roughly 7 to 11 cycles, was carried out with a sample-barcoded 5' primer and a J-beta primer mix. TCRdb fed the 5' RACE reads into MiXCR, producing one record per CDR3 protein. The data contain 1,500,000 or so distinct CDR3 sequences, roughly 59% of them singletons. The sequenced material came from blood. These receptors all stem from a man between 18 and 35 years old in good health.

This clonotype was counted a few times. V and J are TRBV4-1 and TRBJ1-5; 9 bases are a match to TRBD1. V dropped 4 bases and J dropped 4; count of bases not matched to a gene: 5. Germline V gives CDR1 MGHRA, CDR2 YSYEKL. This CDR3 has 15 amino acids. The CDR3 DNA reads as TGCGCCAGCAGCCTCGGGACAGGGCAAAATCAGCCCCAGCATTTT. Protein: CASSLGTGQNQPQHF.

In its sample, this clonotype was seen once. This rearrangement joins TRBV2 to TRBJ1-6, with D uncertain. V was cut by 3 bases and J by 10 bases, with 10 bases left in between. The germline V gene encodes CDR1 SNHLY and CDR2 FYNNEI. CDR3 length: 13 residues. The DNA of the CDR3 is TGTGCCAGCAGTGACCCCCTTAGGTCACCCCTCCACTTT. Its protein product is CASSDPLRSPLHF.

For this clonotype: Relative to the germline gene, one junction end is altered; a read error may explain this. The chain uses TRBV20-1 and TRBJ1-6, with 8 bases identical to TRBD1. The CDR3 extends over 16 amino acids. Looked up from germline, CDR1 is DFQATT and CDR2 is SNEGSKA (reference sequence). For the CDR3, the DNA is TGCAGTTCTAGAGATAGTAAACAGGGGGGGAATTCACCCCTCCACTTT. Translating gives CSSRDSKQGGNSPLHF.

This chain joins TRBV6-6 and TRBJ2-1; tentatively, D is TRBD2 (6 bases). V lost 5 bases and J lost 9, with 14 bases in between. The CDR3 contains 13 residues. Germline V lookup: CDR1 MNHNY, CDR2 SVGAGI (reference sequence). The CDR3 region has the DNA TGTGCCAGCAGTAGCGGGTTCGTCGGTGAGCAGTTCTTC. Translated, it gives CASSSGFVGEQFF.

This clonotype was seen a few times. The rearrangement joins TRBV7-2 to TRBJ2-7; 8 positions match TRBD2. The CDR3 runs to 17 residues. The trim removed 6 bases at V and 3 bases at J, leaving 16 bases unmatched. The V gene's germline CDR1 is SGHTA and CDR2 FQGNSA. The CDR3, as DNA: TGTGCCAGCAGATCCCGGGCTCTTAGCGGGACTTACTACGAGCAGTACTTC. As protein: CASRSRALSGTYYEQYF.

The V and J genes are TRBV28 and TRBJ1-1, with a tentative D call TRBD1 (5 bases). Germline CDR1 reads MDHEN; CDR2 reads SYDVKM. The CDR3 has 14 residues. With 6 bases removed from V and 1 base from J, the gap between germline ends came to 12 bases. The CDR3 coding sequence is TGTGCCAGCAGGACCGGGACGACGAACACTGAAGCTTTCTTT. Translating it yields CASRTGTTNTEAFF.

The chain joins TRBV6-4 to TRBJ1-1; D gene ambiguous. V lost 5 bases, J lost 5 bases, and 12 bases lay in between. The CDR3 is 13 residues long. Germline V gene sequence: CDR1 MRHNA, CDR2 SNTAGT. The CDR3 is CASSSQIETEAFF. The CDR3 DNA is TGTGCCAGCAGTTCTCAGATTGAGACTGAAGCTTTCTTT.

The chain combines TRBV20-1 with TRBJ2-3, with D maybe TRBD2 (6 bases). This CDR3 is built from 14 residues. V gave up 3 bases and J gave up 5 bases, with 15 bases separating them. From germline, CDR1 is DFQATT and CDR2 SNEGSKA (reference sequence). CDR3 nucleotides: TGCAGTGCTAGCAAACTAGCAGGTCGAGATACGCAGTATTTT. Protein product: CSASKLAGRDTQYF.

The V gene is TRBV4-2, the J gene TRBJ2-7, with TRBD2 matching over 12 bases. V was pared by 1 base and J by 4 bases, with 8 bases of the junction left unmatched. Germline CDR1 LGHNA, CDR2 YNFKEQ. This CDR3 has 17 amino acids. Written as DNA, the CDR3 is TGTGCCAGCAGCCAAGTCGATTTTGGACTAGCGGGGTACGAGCAGTACTTC. Translating it yields CASSQVDFGLAGYEQYF.

This clonotype was detected a few times. The chain joins TRBV20-1 to TRBJ2-7; D may match TRBD1 or TRBD2 (6 bases each). CDR1 and CDR2 from the germline V gene are DFQATT and SNEGSKA (reference sequence). Deletions cut 3 bases from V and 0 bases from J, with 12 bases between. The CDR3 length is 14 residues. The CDR3 sequence: CSASGGPSSYEQYF. In DNA, the CDR3 is TGCAGTGCTAGCGGGGGCCCTTCCTCCTACGAGCAGTACTTC.

The rearrangement joins TRBV12-3 or TRBV12-4 to TRBJ2-7; D perhaps matches TRBD1 (6 bases). The CDR3 is 14 amino acids. Trimming left V 6 bases short and J 7 bases short, with 19 bases between. The DNA for the CDR3 is TGTGCCAGCAGCGACACCGGGACACCGGGGGAGCAGTACTTC. Translated: CASSDTGTPGEQYF.

The rearrangement joins TRBV5-8 to TRBJ2-5; 11 nucleotides align to TRBD1. TRBJ2-7 explains the end of the DNA better; the J call may be wrong. The germline V gene has CDR1 SGHTS and CDR2 YDEGEE. The CDR3 loop spans 15 amino acids. The CDR3 nucleotides are TGTGCCAGCAGCTCCCGGGACAGGGGGTTCCACGAGCAGTACTTC. Its translation: CASSSRDRGFHEQYF.

The CDR3 sequence: CASSRTSTAYQPQHF. CDR3 nucleotides: TGTGCCAGCAGCCGGACCTCTACCGCCTATCAGCCCCAGCATTTT. This chain uses TRBV7-2 with TRBJ1-5, with D unresolved. This CDR3 has 15 residues. V lost 5 bases, J lost 5 bases, and 16 bases lay in between. CDR1 is SGHTA and CDR2 is FQGNSA in the germline V gene. Supplemented by reference TRBV7-2 and TRBJ1-5, the full variable domain reads GAGVSQSPSNKVTEKGKDVELRCDPISGHTALYWYRQSLGQGLEFLIYFQGNSAPDKSGLPSDRFSAERTGGSVSTLTIQRTQQEDSAVYLCASSRTSTAYQPQHFGDGTRLSIL.

V gene TRBV6-5 combines with J gene TRBJ2-1, with a possible D match to TRBD2 (6 bases). Deletions cut 5 bases from V and 8 bases from J, with 16 bases between. The CDR3 is 14 residues long. The germline CDR1 and CDR2 sequences are MNHEY and SVGAGI. DNA for the CDR3: TGTGCCAGCAGTGGACCTCTAGCGAGCGATGAGCAGTTCTTC. Translated, it gives CASSGPLASDEQFF.

The rearrangement uses TRBV20-1 and TRBJ2-7; no firm D call. CDR1 DFQATT and CDR2 SNEGSKA come from the germline V gene (reference sequence). The V gene lost 3 bases and the J gene lost 5 bases, with 14 bases spanning the gap. The CDR3 spans 13 residues. The CDR3, as DNA: TGCAGTGCTAGGGAACTTAATGAAAACGAGCAGTACTTC. Translation gives CSARELNENEQYF.

This clonotype was seen a single time. The junction departs from the called germline gene at one end, perhaps through a read error. J is TRBJ1-2 and V is TRBV29-1, with 9 bases aligning to TRBD1. Germline lookup yields CDR1 SQVTM and CDR2 ANQGSEA. This CDR3 spans 14 amino acids. The CDR3: CSVVNRGQEVGYTF. The DNA for the CDR3 is TGCAGTGTTGTTAACAGGGGGCAGGAGGTTGGCTACACCTTC.

The chain is built from TRBV11-2 and TRBJ2-5; 9 nucleotides match TRBD2. The CDR3 sequence is 18 residues long. Germline V CDR1 and CDR2: SGHAT, FQNNGV. The V segment lost 4 bases and the J segment 2 bases; nucleotides outside the gene matches: 14. This chain's CDR3 is CASSSPLAGSTRQETQYF. In DNA, the CDR3 is TGTGCCAGCAGCTCCCCCCTAGCGGGATCCACTCGTCAAGAGACCCAGTACTTC.

The chain combines TRBV20-1 with TRBJ1-2; D is ambiguous. V dropped 0 bases and J dropped 0 bases, with 11 bases sitting between them. The CDR3 is 15 amino acids. The germline gives CDR1 DFQATT, CDR2 SNEGSKA (reference sequence). The CDR3, as DNA: TGCAGTGCTAGAGATTCAAGGGTAGCTAACTATGGCTACACCTTC. It codes for CSARDSRVANYGYTF.

The chain uses TRBV27 and TRBJ2-3; 12 bases map to TRBD2. Germline loops: CDR1 MNHEY, CDR2 SMNVEV (reference sequence). The trim removed 4 bases at V and 0 bases at J, leaving 5 bases unmatched. This CDR3 spans 17 amino acids. The CDR3 DNA sequence: TGTGCCAGCAGTTCTCTAGCGGGGGGGCCAAGCACAGATACGCAGTATTTT. Amino acids: CASSSLAGGPSTDTQYF.